The 6 T cell receptor beta chains below all came from one sample that was sequenced in a study of T cells after yellow fever vaccination. One entry per CDR3 protein results from TCRdb running MiXCR on the 5' RACE reads. This sample has some 170,000 distinct CDR3 sequences, with approximately 9.9% found just once. The sequencing here drew on CD8+ T cells sorted from PBMCs, taken 45 days after the yellow fever booster vaccination. The receptors were sampled from a man younger than 30 who received the YFV17D yellow fever vaccine.

V usage is TRBV7-9 and J usage is TRBJ2-5, with D hard to call. Germline-derived CDR1 and CDR2 are SEHNR and FQNEAQ (reference sequence). This CDR3 has 12 amino acids. V was clipped by 5 bases and J by 2 bases, with 6 bases between them. CDR3 DNA sequence: TGTGCCAGCAGCCGGGCACAAGAGACCCAGTACTTC. The encoded protein is CASSRAQETQYF. The entire variable domain, with the rest obtained from reference TRBV7-9 and TRBJ2-5, is as follows: DTGVSQNPRHKITKRGQNVTFRCDPISEHNRLYWYRQTLGQGPEFLTYFQNEAQLEKSRLLSDRFSAERPKGSFSTLEIQRTEQGDSAMYLCASSRAQETQYFGPGTRLLVL.

This clonotype was counted at least ten times. As DNA, the CDR3 is TGTGCCAGCAGCTTAGTACCCGGGGGGGCCTACTACAATGAGCAGTTCTTC. Translated, it gives CASSLVPGGAYYNEQFF. This sequence joins TRBV11-2 and TRBJ2-1; 8 bases align to TRBD2. V was pared by 1 base and J by 3 bases, with 8 bases of the junction left unmatched. The CDR3 has 17 residues. From germline, CDR1 is SGHAT and CDR2 FQNNGV.

This clonotype was detected ten times or more. CDR3 protein: CASSSGGPTEAFF. The DNA of the CDR3 is TGTGCCAGCAGCTCAGGGGGTCCCACTGAAGCTTTCTTT. V and J are TRBV7-3 and TRBJ1-1; 7 nucleotides line up with TRBD1. With 4 bases clipped from V and 4 bases from J, the junction kept 3 bases outside the gene matches. There are 13 residues in the CDR3. Germline V gene sequence: CDR1 SGHTA, CDR2 FQGTGA.

Only a few counts were recorded for this clonotype. V and J are TRBV4-3 and TRBJ1-2; D may be TRBD1 (5 bases). Germline CDR1 is LGHNA and CDR2 is YSLEER. With 1 base removed from V and 5 bases from J, the gap between germline ends came to 17 bases. The CDR3 runs 16 residues. The CDR3 bases are TGCGCCAGCAGCCAAGGCATCATGAATCAGGGATATGGCTACACCTTC. Amino acid sequence: CASSQGIMNQGYGYTF.

This clonotype has only a few counts. This chain uses TRBV24-1 with TRBJ2-2; TRBD1 matches at 7 bases. Germline V lookup: CDR1 KGHDR, CDR2 SFDVKD. The CDR3 is 15 amino acids. V trimming: 2 bases; J trimming: 4 bases; junction bases outside the gene matches: 3. In nucleotides, the CDR3 is TGTGCCACCAGTGATTACAGGGGAATCACCGGGGAGCTGTTTTTT. The encoded protein is CATSDYRGITGELFF.

This clonotype was seen a few times. J is TRBJ2-1 and V is TRBV7-9; 8 nucleotides agree with TRBD1. The CDR3 spans 14 residues. With V trimmed by 4 bases and J by 7 bases, 6 bases remained unmatched. Per the germline V gene, CDR1 is SEHNR and CDR2 is FQNEAQ (reference sequence). The CDR3 nucleotides read TGTGCCAGCAGCTGGAACAGGGGGGTGAATGAGCAGTTCTTC. This sequence encodes CASSWNRGVNEQFF.